The T cell receptor beta chain described here comes from a study of T cell repertoires in cytomegalovirus infection. Findings and caveats of the study: Ex vivo responses were dominated by HLA-C-restricted CMV-specific TCR beta clonotypes.

Of note for this clonotype: The antigen remains undetermined.

Between the trimmed V and J ends, which lost 8 bases and 5 bases, there was a span of 15 bases. The CDR3 is made up of 14 amino acids. Looked up from germline, CDR1 is MNHEY and CDR2 is SMNVEV (reference sequence). TCRdb itself ran the reads through MiXCR, one entry per CDR3 protein. Of hundreds of thousands of distinct CDR3 sequences listed, under 45% were seen once; the top ten hold around 45%. The sequences come from cultured PBMCs, collected from culture after CMV antigen stimulation. This chain joins TRBV27 and TRBJ2-2, with a tentative D call TRBD1 (6 bases). The clonotype comes from a human donor in good health (CMV status not recorded). Some clones in this sample may be carry-over from other donors' samples. The DNA of the CDR3 is TGTGCCAGCGGACGCCCCCAGGGGACCGGGGAGCTGTTTTTT. Translation: CASGRPQGTGELFF.